Below, one T cell receptor (beta chain) is given with its context. Its antigen remains unknown. The data are from a study of T cell responses to AZD1222 COVID-19 vaccine. The V end was cut by 2 bases, the J end by 5 bases, with 22 bases between. There are 17 residues in the CDR3. Germline-derived CDR1 and CDR2 are SGHVS and FNYEAQ. The data were produced by immunoSEQ multiplex PCR, yet TCRdb's version contains in-frame clones alone and is incomplete. The sample includes 140,000 to 150,000 clones, 80% to 90% of them seen just once. Study outcomes and limitations: Scientists sampled the repertoires only once the peak T cell response had passed. Females outnumbered males among donors, who were mostly white British; clonal diversity was possibly underestimated. Spike-specific TCR depth and breadth grew after two AZD1222 doses.

This sequence joins TRBV7-6 and TRBJ2-7; the D call may be TRBD1 or TRBD2 (5 bases each). The receptor was isolated from an adult in good health. The source material was peripheral blood, sampled on day 0 of AZD1222 vaccination. The DNA for the CDR3 is TGTGCCAGCAGCTTAACCCCGTATCGACCGGGGCTTGACGAGCAGTACTTC. It specifies CASSLTPYRPGLDEQYF.